The rows below give T cell receptor beta chains drawn from one sample of a study of Ad26.COV2.S vaccination and SARS-CoV-2 variants. Libraries were prepared by immunoSEQ multiplex PCR; TCRdb keeps only in-frame clonotypes and omits some of them. The sample holds roughly 680,000 clones, roughly 90% seen once. This specimen was peripheral blood, taken in a trial of Ad26.COV2.S vaccine versus placebo. These receptor sequences come from a person aged 18-65 years who received the Ad26.COV2.S COVID-19 vaccine or a placebo. CDR3s include the opening cysteine and the closing phenylalanine or tryptophan. The D gene is left open where the match is weak. Part of the rows lack a size; the others show once, few, many or a class for expanded clones.

V: TRBV24-1
D: NA
size: NA
J: TRBJ2-5
CDR3: CATSESGSQETQYF
DNA: TGTGCCACCAGTGAATCAGGCTCCCAAGAGACCCAGTACTTC

V: TRBV18
D: TRBD1
size: NA
J: TRBJ1-4
CDR3: CASSSGQGREKLFF
DNA: TGTGCCAGCTCGTCGGGACAGGGGCGGGAAAAACTGTTTTTT

V: TRBV5-6
D: TRBD2
size: NA
J: TRBJ2-2
CDR3: CASSFRAGERTGELFF
DNA: TGTGCCAGCAGCTTTAGGGCGGGAGAAAGGACCGGGGAGCTGTTTTTT

V: TRBV7-9
D: TRBD1
size: NA
J: TRBJ1-4
CDR3: CASSLGDRGTNEKLFF
DNA: TGTGCCAGCAGCTTAGGGGACAGGGGAACTAATGAAAAACTGTTTTTT

V: TRBV5-4
D: NA
size: NA
J: TRBJ1-5
CDR3: CASSLAPGADQPQHF
DNA: TGTGCCAGCAGCTTGGCCCCCGGGGCTGATCAGCCCCAGCATTTT

V: TRBV10-3
D: NA
size: NA
J: TRBJ2-3
CDR3: CAVRTSDTQYF
DNA: TGTGCCGTCCGGACATCGGATACGCAGTATTTT

V: TRBV19
D: NA
size: NA
J: TRBJ2-2
CDR3: CASSIEYLNTGELFF
DNA: TGTGCCAGTAGTATTGAGTACCTGAACACCGGGGAGCTGTTTTTT

V: TRBV30
D: TRBD1
size: NA
J: TRBJ1-4
CDR3: CAYGTGEGLREKLFF
DNA: TGTGCCTATGGGACAGGGGAGGGTTTACGCGAAAAACTGTTTTTT

V: TRBV27
D: TRBD1
size: NA
J: TRBJ2-7
CDR3: CASSPKVDRAQRKYF
DNA: TGTGCCAGCAGTCCAAAAGTAGACAGGGCGCAAAGGAAGTACTTC

V: TRBV18
D: NA
size: few
J: TRBJ1-1
CDR3: CASSPDAGVLAFF
DNA: TGTGCCAGCTCACCGGATGCGGGTGTGTTGGCTTTCTTT

V: TRBV6-5
D: TRBD2
size: NA
J: TRBJ2-7
CDR3: CAILSGGRFEQYF
DNA: TGTGCCATCCTTAGCGGGGGGAGGTTCGAGCAGTACTTC

V: TRBV4-2
D: NA
size: NA
J: TRBJ1-5
CDR3: CASSLVTDSNQPQHF
DNA: TGTGCCAGCAGCCTCGTGACAGATAGCAATCAGCCCCAGCATTTT

V: TRBV27
D: TRBD1
size: NA
J: TRBJ1-2
CDR3: CASSRQGDHGYTF
DNA: TGTGCCAGCAGTCGGCAGGGGGATCATGGCTACACCTTC

V: TRBV9
D: NA
size: few
J: TRBJ1-2
CDR3: CASSVGGAGASYGYTF
DNA: TGTGCCAGCAGCGTAGGGGGGGCAGGGGCCTCCTATGGCTACACCTTC

V: TRBV6-6
D: TRBD1
size: NA
J: TRBJ2-7
CDR3: CASNLAPGTGSYEQYF
DNA: TGTGCCAGCAACCTGGCTCCCGGGACAGGGAGCTACGAGCAGTACTTC

V: TRBV7-9
D: TRBD1
size: NA
J: TRBJ2-5
CDR3: CASSQTGPETQYF
DNA: TGTGCCAGCAGCCAGACAGGGCCTGAGACCCAGTACTTC

V: TRBV7-2
D: NA
size: NA
J: TRBJ1-3
CDR3: CASTTGTGNTIYF
DNA: TGTGCCAGCACAACAGGGACTGGAAACACCATATATTTT

V: TRBV19
D: NA
size: NA
J: TRBJ2-7
CDR3: CASSILGYEQYF
DNA: TGTGCCAGTAGTATATTAGGCTACGAGCAGTACTTC

V: TRBV18
D: NA
size: NA
J: TRBJ2-2
CDR3: CASSPIVRGDTGELFF
DNA: TGTGCCAGCTCACCTATTGTACGTGGGGACACCGGGGAGCTGTTTTTT

V: TRBV7-9
D: TRBD1
size: NA
J: TRBJ1-5
CDR3: CASSLGQGEQPQHF
DNA: TGTGCCAGCAGCTTAGGACAGGGGGAGCAGCCCCAGCATTTT

V: TRBV7-9
D: TRBD2
size: NA
J: TRBJ2-7
CDR3: CASSLTSGSSYEQYF
DNA: TGTGCCAGCAGCTTGACTAGCGGGAGCTCCTACGAGCAGTACTTC

V: TRBV4-2
D: NA
size: NA
J: TRBJ2-3
CDR3: CASSPWERASTDTQYF
DNA: TGTGCCAGCAGCCCCTGGGAACGAGCTAGCACAGATACGCAGTATTTT

V: TRBV12-3/TRBV12-4
D: TRBD1
size: NA
J: TRBJ2-1
CDR3: CASSPTGSEQFF
DNA: TGTGCCAGCAGCCCGACAGGGAGTGAGCAGTTCTTC

V: TRBV4-3
D: NA
size: NA
J: TRBJ2-7
CDR3: CASSQAALATYEQYF
DNA: TGCGCCAGCAGCCAAGCTGCCCTAGCCACCTACGAGCAGTACTTC

V: TRBV15
D: NA
size: once
J: TRBJ2-7
CDR3: CATSRDISGEQYF
DNA: TGTGCCACCAGCAGAGATATCTCAGGGGAGCAGTACTTC

V: TRBV6-5
D: NA
size: NA
J: TRBJ2-7
CDR3: CASSSPTSTAWGEQYF
DNA: TGTGCCAGCAGTTCCCCAACTAGCACCGCCTGGGGCGAGCAGTACTTC

V: TRBV7-3
D: TRBD2
size: NA
J: TRBJ2-3
CDR3: CASSLAGVVTDTQYF
DNA: TGTGCCAGCAGCTTAGCGGGGGTGGTCACAGATACGCAGTATTTT

V: TRBV30
D: TRBD1
size: NA
J: TRBJ2-5
CDR3: CAAARDRGRLETQYF
DNA: TGTGCCGCGGCCCGCGACAGGGGGCGCTTAGAGACCCAGTACTTC

V: TRBV11-2
D: NA
size: NA
J: TRBJ2-2
CDR3: CASSLSGELFF
DNA: TGTGCCAGCAGCTTGTCCGGGGAGCTGTTTTTT

V: TRBV6-5
D: NA
size: NA
J: TRBJ2-1
CDR3: CASSQRWSSYNEQFF
DNA: TGTGCCAGCAGCCAGAGGTGGAGCTCCTACAATGAGCAGTTCTTC

V: TRBV9
D: NA
size: NA
J: TRBJ2-5
CDR3: CASSVDEGLRETQYF
DNA: TGTGCCAGCAGCGTAGATGAGGGGCTCAGGGAGACCCAGTACTTC